Given below is one T cell receptor beta chain in context. The data are from a study of early T cells in non-severe SARS-CoV-2 infection. J was trimmed by 4 bases and V by 4 bases; bases with no gene match: 7. The CDR3 is made up of 15 amino acids. Germline-derived CDR1 and CDR2 are SGDLS and YYNGEE. Individual cDNA molecules carried attached unique molecular identifiers. In TCRdb, the 5' RACE reads were re-called with MiXCR into one record per CDR3 protein. The repertoire holds some 40,000 distinct CDR3 sequences, with 3% to 4% as singletons. The sequence came from an adult who was a healthcare worker with PCR-confirmed SARS-CoV-2 infection or an uninfected control (not recorded which). Sequencing was carried out using whole blood. V usage is TRBV9 and J usage is TRBJ2-3; 9 nucleotides line up with TRBD2. The CDR3 nucleotides read TGTGCCAGCAGCCCAATAGCGGGAGCGGCAGATACGCAGTATTTT. It specifies CASSPIAGAADTQYF.